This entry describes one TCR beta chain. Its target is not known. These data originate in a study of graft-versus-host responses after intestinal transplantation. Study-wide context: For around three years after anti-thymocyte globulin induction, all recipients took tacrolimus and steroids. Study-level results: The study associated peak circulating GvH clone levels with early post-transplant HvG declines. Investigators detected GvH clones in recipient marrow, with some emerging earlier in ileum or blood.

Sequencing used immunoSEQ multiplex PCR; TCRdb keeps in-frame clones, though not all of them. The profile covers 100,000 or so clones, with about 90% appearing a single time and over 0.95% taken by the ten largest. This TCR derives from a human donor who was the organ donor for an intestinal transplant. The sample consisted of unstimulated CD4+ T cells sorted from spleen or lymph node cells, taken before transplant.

This CDR3 is CASSLVMENTEAFF. The CDR3 coding sequence is TGCGCCAGCAGCTTGGTAATGGAGAACACTGAAGCTTTCTTT. V gene TRBV5-1 combines with J gene TRBJ1-1; no clear D. Germline V gives CDR1 SGHRS, CDR2 YFSETQ. V was shortened by 0 bases and J by 1 base, with 7 bases between the two germline ends. There are 14 residues in the CDR3.